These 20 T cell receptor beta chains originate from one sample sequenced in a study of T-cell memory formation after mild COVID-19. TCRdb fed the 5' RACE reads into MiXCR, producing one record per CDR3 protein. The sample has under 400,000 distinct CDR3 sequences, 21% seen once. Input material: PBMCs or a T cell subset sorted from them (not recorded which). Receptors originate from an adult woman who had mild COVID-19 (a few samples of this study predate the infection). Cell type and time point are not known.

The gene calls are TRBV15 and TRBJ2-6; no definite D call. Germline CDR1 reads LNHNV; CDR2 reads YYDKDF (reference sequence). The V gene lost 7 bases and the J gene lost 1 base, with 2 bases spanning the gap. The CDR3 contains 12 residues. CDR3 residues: CATTSGANVLTF. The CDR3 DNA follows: TGTGCCACCACGTCTGGGGCCAACGTCCTGACTTTC.

CDR3 sequence (DNA): TGCGCCAGCAGCCAAGACGTAGGAGGGTATGGCTACACCTTC. This codes for CASSQDVGGYGYTF. The gene calls are TRBV4-3 and TRBJ1-2; D call uncertain. This CDR3 is built from 14 residues. The V gene's germline CDR1 is LGHNA and CDR2 YSLEER. Trimming shortened V by 0 bases and J by 5 bases, and 10 bases separated the two germline ends.

The CDR3 coding sequence is TGTGCCAGCAGTTTATGGGGGACAGGGCCGGTTACTGAAGCTTTCTTT. It encodes CASSLWGTGPVTEAFF. This sequence joins TRBV27 and TRBJ1-1; 9 bases match TRBD1. The J segment lost 5 bases and the V segment lost 1 base, leaving 8 bases of the junction unmatched. The CDR3 covers 16 residues. The germline gives CDR1 MNHEY, CDR2 SMNVEV (reference sequence).

The DNA of the CDR3 is TGTGCCACCAGCAGTTCCGGGACAGGAGGTGATGGCTACACCTTC. Protein sequence: CATSSSGTGGDGYTF. The chain employs TRBV15 and TRBJ1-2, with TRBD1 matching over 8 bases. CDR3 length: 15 amino acids. The trim removed 3 bases at V and 6 bases at J, leaving 9 bases unmatched. CDR1 and CDR2 (germline): LNHNV, YYDKDF (reference sequence).

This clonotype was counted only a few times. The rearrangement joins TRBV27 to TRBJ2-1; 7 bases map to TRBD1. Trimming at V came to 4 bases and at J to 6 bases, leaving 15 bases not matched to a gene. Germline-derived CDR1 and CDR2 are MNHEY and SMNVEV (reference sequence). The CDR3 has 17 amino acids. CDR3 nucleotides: TGTGCCAGCAGTTCTAGGGGTGACAGGGCTCCGACCAATGAGCAGTTCTTC. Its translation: CASSSRGDRAPTNEQFF.

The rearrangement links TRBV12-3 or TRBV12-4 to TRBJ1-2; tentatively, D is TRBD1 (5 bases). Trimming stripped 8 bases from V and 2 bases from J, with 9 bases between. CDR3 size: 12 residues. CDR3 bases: TGTGCCAGCGGGGCGGGCAACTATGGCTACACCTTC. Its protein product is CASGAGNYGYTF.

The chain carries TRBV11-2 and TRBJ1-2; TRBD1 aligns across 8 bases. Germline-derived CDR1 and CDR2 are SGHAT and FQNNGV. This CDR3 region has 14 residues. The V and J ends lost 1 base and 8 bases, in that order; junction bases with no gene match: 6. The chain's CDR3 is CASSLGGRGQGYTF. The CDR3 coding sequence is TGTGCCAGCAGCTTAGGAGGCAGGGGGCAGGGCTACACCTTC.

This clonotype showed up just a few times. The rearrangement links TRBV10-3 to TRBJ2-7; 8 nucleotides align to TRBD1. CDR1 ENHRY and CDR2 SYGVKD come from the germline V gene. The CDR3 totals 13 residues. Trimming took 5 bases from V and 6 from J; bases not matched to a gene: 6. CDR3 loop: CAISIGQGAEQYF. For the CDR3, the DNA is TGTGCCATCAGTATCGGACAGGGTGCCGAGCAGTACTTC.

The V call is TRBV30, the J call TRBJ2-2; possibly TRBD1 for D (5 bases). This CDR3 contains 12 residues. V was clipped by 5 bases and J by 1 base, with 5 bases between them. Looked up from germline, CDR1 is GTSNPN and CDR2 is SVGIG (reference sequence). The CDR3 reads CAWGQNTGELFF. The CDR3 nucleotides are TGTGCCTGGGGACAGAACACCGGGGAGCTGTTTTTT. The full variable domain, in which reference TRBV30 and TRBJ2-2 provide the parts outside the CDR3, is SQTIHQWPATLVQPVGSPLSLECTVEGTSNPNLYWYRQAAGRGLQLLFYSVGIGQISSEVPQNLSASRPQDRQFILSSKKLLLSDSGFYLCAWGQNTGELFFGEGSRLTVL.

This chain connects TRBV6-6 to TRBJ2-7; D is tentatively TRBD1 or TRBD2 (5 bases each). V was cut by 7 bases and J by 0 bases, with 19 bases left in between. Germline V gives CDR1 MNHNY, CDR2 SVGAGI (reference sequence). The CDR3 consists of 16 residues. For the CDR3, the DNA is TGTGCCAGCACGGCAGGGATGGGGGAAAGCTCCTACGAGCAGTACTTC. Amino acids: CASTAGMGESSYEQYF.

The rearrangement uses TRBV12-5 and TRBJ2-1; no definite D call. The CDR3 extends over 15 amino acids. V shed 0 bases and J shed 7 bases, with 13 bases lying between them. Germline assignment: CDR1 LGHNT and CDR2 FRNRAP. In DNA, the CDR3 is TGTGCTAGTGGTTTGGTACGGGCCTCCGGGAATGAGCAGTTCTTC. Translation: CASGLVRASGNEQFF.

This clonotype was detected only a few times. CDR3 in DNA: TGCAGCGTTGATCCGGGACAGGATTACGGGCAGTTCTTC. Amino acids: CSVDPGQDYGQFF. The V and J genes are TRBV29-1 and TRBJ2-1; TRBD1 aligns across 8 bases. Per the germline V gene, CDR1 is SQVTM and CDR2 is ANQGSEA. There are 13 residues in the CDR3. After removal of 3 bases from V and 12 bases from J, the junction contained 10 bases not matched to a gene.

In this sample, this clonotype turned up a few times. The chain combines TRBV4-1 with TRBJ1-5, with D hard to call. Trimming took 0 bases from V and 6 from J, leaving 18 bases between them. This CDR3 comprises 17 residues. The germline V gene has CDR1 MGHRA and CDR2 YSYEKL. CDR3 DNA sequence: TGCGCCAGCAGCCAAGAGATAGGTGGTGGTGGGTTTCAGCCCCAGCATTTT. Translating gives CASSQEIGGGGFQPQHF.

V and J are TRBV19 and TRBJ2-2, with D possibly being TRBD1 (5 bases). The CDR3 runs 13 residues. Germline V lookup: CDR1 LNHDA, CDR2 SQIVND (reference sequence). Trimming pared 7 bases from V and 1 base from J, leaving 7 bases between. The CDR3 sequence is CASTDRNTGELFF. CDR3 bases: TGTGCCAGTACCGACAGGAACACCGGGGAGCTGTTTTTT.

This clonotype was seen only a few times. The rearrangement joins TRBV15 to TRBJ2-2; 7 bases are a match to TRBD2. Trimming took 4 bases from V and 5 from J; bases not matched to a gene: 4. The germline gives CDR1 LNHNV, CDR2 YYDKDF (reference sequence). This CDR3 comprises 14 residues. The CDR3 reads CATSKGGPTGELFF. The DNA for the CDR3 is TGTGCCACCAGCAAGGGAGGGCCTACCGGGGAGCTGTTTTTT.

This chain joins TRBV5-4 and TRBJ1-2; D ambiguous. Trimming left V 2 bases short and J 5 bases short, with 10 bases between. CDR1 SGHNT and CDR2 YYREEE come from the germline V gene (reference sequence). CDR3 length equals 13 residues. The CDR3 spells CASSLDSWYGYTF. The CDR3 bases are TGTGCCAGCAGCTTAGATTCCTGGTATGGCTACACCTTC.

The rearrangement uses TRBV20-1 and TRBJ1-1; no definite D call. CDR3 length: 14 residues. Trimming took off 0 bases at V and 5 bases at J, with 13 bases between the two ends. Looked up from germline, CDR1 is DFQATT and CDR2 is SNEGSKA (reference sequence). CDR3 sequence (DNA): TGCAGTGCTAGAGATGGGAGTGTAGGGACTGAAGCTTTCTTT. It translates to CSARDGSVGTEAFF.

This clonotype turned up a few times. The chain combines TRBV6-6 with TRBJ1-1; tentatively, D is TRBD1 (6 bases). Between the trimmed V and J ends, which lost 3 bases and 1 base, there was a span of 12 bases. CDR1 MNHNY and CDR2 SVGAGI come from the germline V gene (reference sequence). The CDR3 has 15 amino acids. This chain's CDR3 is CASSYPGTPNTEAFF. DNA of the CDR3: TGTGCCAGCAGTTATCCCGGGACACCGAACACTGAAGCTTTCTTT.

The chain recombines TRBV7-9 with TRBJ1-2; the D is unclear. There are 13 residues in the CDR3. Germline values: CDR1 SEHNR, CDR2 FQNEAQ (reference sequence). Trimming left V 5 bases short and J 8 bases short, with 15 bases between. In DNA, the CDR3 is TGTGCCAGCAGCCTCGAGGGTGCGGAAGGCTACACCTTC. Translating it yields CASSLEGAEGYTF.

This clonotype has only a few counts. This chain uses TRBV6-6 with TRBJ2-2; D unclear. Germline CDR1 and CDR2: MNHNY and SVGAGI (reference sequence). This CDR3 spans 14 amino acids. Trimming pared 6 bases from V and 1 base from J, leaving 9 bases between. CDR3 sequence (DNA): TGTGCCAGCAGAGACGGCTGGAACACCGGGGAGCTGTTTTTT. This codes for CASRDGWNTGELFF.